Following are 7 T cell receptor beta chains from one sample sequenced in a study of T cell repertoires in cytomegalovirus infection (dated by TCRdb to about 2019). Sequencing was carried out with an Illumina HiSeq 1500. TCRdb reprocessing: public reads trimmed at Q25 with fastp, clones called with MiXCR, in-frame beta chains kept. Merged by CDR3 protein, the rows form single entries marked with the most common genes and DNA. This sample is represented by under 150,000 distinct CDR3 sequences; roughly 8.2% of them were singletons. Of the sample, about a tenth is held by the ten largest clones. The sample comprised PBMCs. These receptor sequences come from a human donor in good health (CMV status not recorded). Some clones in this sample may be carry-over from other donors' samples.

This clonotype showed up many times. The chain uses TRBV7-9 and TRBJ1-4; possible D gene TRBD1, 5 bases. CDR3 length: 14 residues. Per the germline V gene, CDR1 is SEHNR and CDR2 is FQNEAQ (reference sequence). The V and J ends lost 2 bases and 8 bases respectively, with 12 bases between them. This chain's CDR3 is CASSLTGLGEKLFF. The CDR3 DNA follows: TGTGCCAGCAGCTTAACAGGCCTGGGGGAAAAACTGTTTTTT.

In this sample, this clonotype turned up many times. The chain has TRBV7-2 and TRBJ1-2, with 7 bases lining up with TRBD1. V lost 2 bases and J lost 6; bases outside the gene matches: 6. There are 14 residues in the CDR3. Germline CDR1 is SGHTA and CDR2 is FQGNSA. CDR3 loop: CASSLLDRDHGYTF. The CDR3 DNA sequence: TGTGCCAGCAGCTTATTAGACAGGGACCATGGCTACACCTTC. The complete variable domain, with remaining parts taken from reference TRBV7-2 and TRBJ1-2, reads GAGVSQSPSNKVTEKGKDVELRCDPISGHTALYWYRQSLGQGLEFLIYFQGNSAPDKSGLPSDRFSAERTGGSVSTLTIQRTQQEDSAVYLCASSLLDRDHGYTFGSGTRLTVV.

This clonotype was seen a few times. The rearrangement links TRBV2 to TRBJ1-5; D may be TRBD1 (5 bases). The V end lost 4 bases, the J end lost 2 bases, and 6 bases lay between the germline ends. Germline V gene data show CDR1 as SNHLY and CDR2 as FYNNEI. This CDR3 contains 13 residues. In DNA form, the CDR3 reads TGTGCCAGCAGTGGGGACGGCAATCAGCCCCAGCATTTT. It is translated as CASSGDGNQPQHF.

This clonotype showed up just a few times. V is TRBV3-1 and J is TRBJ2-7; no firm D call. V shed 4 bases and J shed 1 base, with 14 bases lying between them. Looked up from germline, CDR1 is LGHDT and CDR2 is YNNKEL (reference sequence). The CDR3 is made up of 15 amino acids. The CDR3, as DNA: TGTGCCAGCAGCCCCGGGCGTCAGCCTTCCTACGAGCAGTACTTC. Protein: CASSPGRQPSYEQYF.

This clonotype has a count of ten or more. V and J are TRBV11-2 and TRBJ1-3; D unclear. The CDR3 is 15 amino acids. Deletions cut 3 bases from V and 0 bases from J, with 9 bases between. The germline V gene has CDR1 SGHAT and CDR2 FQNNGV. The CDR3 region has the DNA TGTGCCAGCAGCTTTGGAGAACCCTCTGGAAACACCATATATTTT. It codes for CASSFGEPSGNTIYF.

By share, this clonotype counts as medium-sized. The chain joins TRBV7-2 to TRBJ1-1; D gene ambiguous. V lost 7 bases, J lost 1 base, and 10 bases lay in between. Germline V CDR1 and CDR2: SGHTA, FQGNSA. The CDR3 runs to 13 residues. Here the CDR3 DNA reads TGTGCCAGCACCCGAGACGGGAACACTGAAGCTTTCTTT. This sequence encodes CASTRDGNTEAFF.

There are a few counts of this clonotype. The rearrangement joins TRBV28 to TRBJ2-4; 8 nucleotides agree with TRBD1. Germline V gene data show CDR1 as MDHEN and CDR2 as SYDVKM. The CDR3 consists of 15 residues. J lost 5 bases, V lost 4 bases, and 7 bases had no gene match. CDR3 residues: CASSSPTGVQNIQYF. CDR3 in DNA: TGTGCCAGCAGTTCCCCGACAGGGGTCCAAAACATTCAGTACTTC.